The 28 T cell receptor beta chains below all came from one sample that was sequenced in a study of beta chain features in type 1 diabetes. Expressed TCRB transcripts were sequenced, since all the RNA that had been isolated was reverse transcribed. Produced via immunoSEQ multiplex PCR; TCRdb's table is partial and in-frame only. The table lists about 150,000 clones, approximately 8.1% of them singletons. Sequenced: central memory CD4+ T cells from blood. The source of these receptors is a man aged 18 to 35 in good health.

This rearrangement joins TRBV7-9 to TRBJ1-2, with D perhaps TRBD1 (6 bases). This CDR3 region has 13 residues. Trimming took off 10 bases at V and 1 base at J, with 13 bases between the two ends. Germline assignment: CDR1 SEHNR and CDR2 FQNEAQ (reference sequence). The DNA for the CDR3 is TGTGCCACCCAGACAGGCGTTAACTATGGCTACACCTTC. It specifies CATQTGVNYGYTF.

Many counts were recorded for this clone. The rearrangement joins TRBV19 to TRBJ1-1, with TRBD1 matching 10 bases. Germline values: CDR1 LNHDA, CDR2 SQIVND (reference sequence). The CDR3 sequence is 16 residues long. The J segment lost 0 bases and the V segment lost 4 bases, leaving 5 bases of the junction unmatched. The CDR3 bases are TGTGCCAGTAGTAGGCCGACAGGGGGCCTGAACACTGAAGCTTTCTTT. This codes for CASSRPTGGLNTEAFF.

This clone was counted between two and nine times. The rearrangement uses TRBV7-8 and TRBJ2-1; tentatively, D is TRBD1 (6 bases). This CDR3 comprises 12 residues. V lost 1 base, J lost 9 bases, and 7 bases lay in between. Per germline, CDR1 SGHVS and CDR2 FQNEAQ. The chain's CDR3 is CASSLGTAEQFF. CDR3 DNA: TGTGCCAGCAGCTTAGGGACAGCTGAGCAGTTCTTC.

This clone was counted only a few times. The chain combines TRBV11-2 with TRBJ2-1; TRBD2 is a possible D gene (6 bases). The CDR3 is 15 residues long. Looked up from germline, CDR1 is SGHAT and CDR2 is FQNNGV. The germline V and J ends were trimmed by 7 bases and 8 bases, with 21 bases remaining between them. CDR3 residues: CASTITRESHYEQFF. CDR3 DNA: TGTGCCAGCACCATCACTCGGGAGTCCCACTATGAGCAGTTCTTC.

This clone has at least ten counts. The CDR3 here is CASSLAQTEAFF. The CDR3 DNA is TGTGCCAGCAGCTTGGCACAGACTGAAGCTTTCTTT. This chain links TRBV5-4 with TRBJ1-1; D gene ambiguous. Trimming pared 0 bases from V and 5 bases from J, leaving 5 bases between. CDR3 length: 12 amino acids. Germline assignment: CDR1 SGHNT and CDR2 YYREEE (reference sequence). The variable domain in full, completed from reference TRBV5-4 and TRBJ1-1, reads ETGVTQSPTHLIKTRGQQVTLRCSSQSGHNTVSWYQQALGQGPQFIFQYYREEENGRGNFPPRFSGLQFPNYSSELNVNALELDDSALYLCASSLAQTEAFFGQGTRLTVV.

This clone showed up just a few times. The chain recombines TRBV7-2 with TRBJ2-3; no clear D. Germline V gives CDR1 SGHTA, CDR2 FQGNSA. V was trimmed by 0 bases and J by 10 bases, leaving 17 bases between them. CDR3 length: 15 residues. The CDR3 DNA reads as TGTGCCAGCAGCTTAGCAAGAGAATTAGTAGAATCGCAGTATTTT. Its translation is CASSLARELVESQYF.

The J gene is TRBJ1-5, the V gene TRBV2; TRBD1 aligns across 10 bases. CDR1 and CDR2 from the germline V gene are SNHLY and FYNNEI. The CDR3 runs to 15 residues. The junction had 2 bases not matched to a gene; V was cut back by 4 bases and J by 2 bases. This CDR3 reads CASSGGTGGNQPQHF. The CDR3 DNA sequence: TGTGCCAGCAGTGGCGGGACAGGGGGCAATCAGCCCCAGCATTTT.

This chain uses TRBV28 with TRBJ1-2; D remains unclear. The V end was cut by 8 bases, the J end by 2 bases, with 12 bases between. CDR1 and CDR2 from the germline V gene are MDHEN and SYDVKM. The CDR3 consists of 13 residues. The CDR3 nucleotides are TGTGCCAGCTTCTCCGGGTTAAACTATGGCTACACCTTC. Translated, it gives CASFSGLNYGYTF.

This clone was seen at least ten times. This chain links TRBV7-2 with TRBJ1-1; D is perhaps TRBD1 (6 bases). From germline, CDR1 is SGHTA and CDR2 FQGNSA. V lost 4 bases to trimming and J lost 1 base, with 10 bases between them. The CDR3 runs to 14 residues. For the CDR3, the DNA is TGTGCCAGCAGCTGGGTGGGACAGAACACTGAAGCTTTCTTT. Translated, it gives CASSWVGQNTEAFF.

Only a few counts were recorded for this clone. This chain joins TRBV4-1 and TRBJ2-1; 10 bases fit TRBD2. The germline gives CDR1 MGHRA, CDR2 YSYEKL. J lost 0 bases, V lost 1 base, and 3 bases had no gene match. This CDR3 contains 17 residues. The CDR3 sequence is CASSQGGLADSYNEQFF. The CDR3 nucleotides are TGCGCCAGCAGCCAAGGCGGACTAGCGGACTCCTACAATGAGCAGTTCTTC.

The genes are TRBV6-5 and TRBJ2-1; D might be TRBD2 (6 bases). Trimming took 5 bases from V and 9 from J, leaving 14 bases between them. Germline V lookup: CDR1 MNHEY, CDR2 SVGAGI. This CDR3 region has 13 residues. The CDR3 reads CASSVTSSGEQFF. Here the CDR3 DNA reads TGTGCCAGCAGTGTCACTAGCTCTGGTGAGCAGTTCTTC.

This clone has at least ten counts. The sample has other DNA sequences that encode this CDR3 too. The chain is built from TRBV27 and TRBJ1-4; maybe TRBD1 (6 bases). V gave up 2 bases and J gave up 2 bases, with 6 bases separating them. Looked up from germline, CDR1 is MNHEY and CDR2 is SMNVEV (reference sequence). This CDR3 has 14 residues. The CDR3 DNA is TGTGCCAGCAGTTTACAGGGGACTAATGAAAAACTGTTTTTT. This sequence encodes CASSLQGTNEKLFF. Filled out from reference TRBV27 and TRBJ1-4, the complete variable domain reads EAQVTQNPRYLITVTGKKLTVTCSQNMNHEYMSWYRQDPGLGLRQIYYSMNVEVTDKGDVPEGYKVSRKEKRNFPLILESPSPNQTSLYFCASSLQGTNEKLFFGSGTQLSVL.

This clone was recorded a few times. The rearrangement links TRBV6-5 to TRBJ2-1; 7 bases are a match to TRBD2. The CDR3 spans 16 residues. Losses at the gene ends were 2 bases for V and 8 bases for J; bases not matched to a gene: 12. Germline CDR1 reads MNHEY; CDR2 reads SVGAGI. This CDR3 reads CASSYGGGGYLDEQFF. The CDR3 DNA reads TGTGCCAGCAGTTACGGTGGGGGGGGGTACCTAGATGAGCAGTTCTTC.

In this sample, this clone turned up many times. V usage is TRBV14 and J usage is TRBJ2-7; D gene unclear. The V and J ends lost 4 bases and 3 bases respectively, with 4 bases between them. This CDR3 spans 11 amino acids. Germline loops: CDR1 SGHDN, CDR2 FVKESK. The CDR3 protein is CASSLNYEQYF. The DNA of the CDR3 is TGTGCCAGCAGCCTTAACTACGAGCAGTACTTC.

The sample holds a few counts of this clone. The chain has TRBV11-3 and TRBJ2-3, with D maybe TRBD1 (5 bases). CDR3 length: 14 amino acids. CDR1 and CDR2 from the germline V gene are SGHNT and YENEEA. Trimming took 5 bases from V and 2 from J, leaving 11 bases between them. The CDR3 loop is CASSKGASTDTQYF. DNA of the CDR3: TGTGCCAGCAGCAAAGGGGCCTCCACAGATACGCAGTATTTT.

This clone was found many times. The genes are TRBV7-9 and TRBJ1-1; 8 nucleotides match TRBD1. V lost 5 bases to trimming and J lost 2 bases; unmatched junction nucleotides: 4. Germline V CDR1 and CDR2: SEHNR, FQNEAQ (reference sequence). The CDR3 runs 14 residues. CDR3 sequence: CASSVQGANTEAFF. CDR3 nucleotides: TGTGCCAGCAGCGTCCAGGGGGCCAACACTGAAGCTTTCTTT.

The J gene is TRBJ2-5, the V gene TRBV7-2, with TRBD2 as a possible D gene (5 bases). Germline CDR1 reads SGHTA; CDR2 reads FQGNSA. Trimming removed 1 base from V and 5 bases from J, with 17 bases in between. The CDR3 runs to 16 residues. CDR3 sequence: CASSLEYSTSRETQYF. The CDR3 DNA reads TGTGCCAGCAGCTTAGAGTATTCCACTAGTCGGGAGACCCAGTACTTC.

This clone was seen only a few times. The genes are TRBV13 and TRBJ2-3; no definite D call. Trimming removed 5 bases from V and 0 bases from J, with 9 bases in between. The CDR3 runs 14 residues. The germline V gene has CDR1 PRHDT and CDR2 FYEKMQ (reference sequence). Here the CDR3 reads CASSPRTSTDTQYF. For the CDR3, the DNA is TGTGCCAGCAGCCCCCGTACTAGCACAGATACGCAGTATTTT.

This chain links TRBV7-9 with TRBJ2-1; TRBD2 agrees at 7 bases. V lost 6 bases, J lost 0 bases, and 8 bases stayed unmatched. The CDR3 consists of 16 residues. The V gene's germline CDR1 is SEHNR and CDR2 FQNEAQ (reference sequence). CDR3 in DNA: TGTGCCAGCAGTTCCGCCCTAGCGGCCTCCTACAATGAGCAGTTCTTC. It codes for CASSSALAASYNEQFF.

V usage is TRBV6-4 and J usage is TRBJ2-3, with TRBD1 matching over 7 bases. CDR3 length: 17 amino acids. The V and J ends lost 2 bases and 0 bases, in that order; junction bases with no gene match: 8. The germline gives CDR1 MRHNA, CDR2 SNTAGT. This chain's CDR3 is CASSDMAGGVSTDTQYF. CDR3 coding DNA: TGTGCCAGCAGTGACATGGCAGGGGGTGTAAGCACAGATACGCAGTATTTT.

The chain combines TRBV4-3 with TRBJ1-5, with TRBD1 as a possible D gene (5 bases). Germline loops: CDR1 LGHNA, CDR2 YSLEER. This CDR3 is built from 14 residues. Trimming left V 1 base short and J 5 bases short, with 9 bases between. The DNA of the CDR3 is TGCGCCAGCAGCCAAGGGGGGGTCCATCAGCCCCAGCATTTT. Protein product: CASSQGGVHQPQHF.

The sample holds a few counts of this clone. This chain links TRBV6-1 with TRBJ1-5; D is uncertain. This CDR3 spans 13 amino acids. Looked up from germline, CDR1 is MNHNS and CDR2 is SASEGT. The V end was cut by 3 bases, the J end by 5 bases, with 8 bases between. The CDR3 nucleotides read TGTGCCAGCAGTGACAGGTGGGATCAGCCCCAGCATTTT. This encodes CASSDRWDQPQHF.

The V and J genes are TRBV7-9 and TRBJ2-7; 7 nucleotides agree with TRBD2. V lost 8 bases and J lost 3; bases outside the gene matches: 10. This CDR3 has 14 amino acids. In germline, CDR1 is SEHNR, CDR2 FQNEAQ (reference sequence). CDR3 DNA: TGTGCCAGCCTCCCCGCGGGAGTAGTCTACGAGCAGTACTTC. Amino acids: CASLPAGVVYEQYF.

This clone was counted many times. This chain uses TRBV13 with TRBJ2-1, with a possible D match to TRBD1 (6 bases). Germline CDR1 and CDR2: PRHDT and FYEKMQ (reference sequence). Trimming took off 3 bases at V and 6 bases at J, with 9 bases between the two ends. The CDR3 has 13 residues. CDR3 nucleotides: TGTGCCAGCAGCTTCCGGGACACCAATGAGCAGTTCTTC. Amino acid sequence: CASSFRDTNEQFF.

There are many counts of this clone. The J gene is TRBJ1-4, the V gene TRBV9; D is uncertain. There are 14 residues in the CDR3. The germline V and J ends were trimmed by 1 base and 0 bases, with 4 bases remaining between them. Germline V gives CDR1 SGDLS, CDR2 YYNGEE. Written as DNA, the CDR3 is TGTGCCAGCAGCGTACGAGCAACTAATGAAAAACTGTTTTTT. Amino acids: CASSVRATNEKLFF.

V gene TRBV9 combines with J gene TRBJ2-3, with D perhaps TRBD1 (6 bases). Germline CDR1 SGDLS, CDR2 YYNGEE. The CDR3 extends over 18 amino acids. Trimming took 4 bases from V and 0 from J, leaving 21 bases between them. The CDR3 DNA reads as TGTGCCAGCAGCCCGAGGGGGATACAATTATCTAGCACAGATACGCAGTATTTT. This translates into CASSPRGIQLSSTDTQYF.

The sample holds a few counts of this clone. The chain joins TRBV7-8 to TRBJ1-3, with a possible D match to TRBD1 (6 bases). Trimming removed 4 bases at V and 3 bases at J, with 10 bases between. The V gene's germline CDR1 is SGHVS and CDR2 FQNEAQ. CDR3 size: 14 residues. The CDR3 protein is CASSSPGVGNTIYF. CDR3 coding DNA: TGTGCCAGCAGCTCACCAGGGGTTGGAAACACCATATATTTT.

In its sample, this clone was seen many times. The chain uses TRBV7-2 and TRBJ2-3; D remains ambiguous. The CDR3 length is 14 residues. The germline V gene has CDR1 SGHTA and CDR2 FQGNSA. V lost 1 base to trimming and J lost 1 base, with 6 bases between them. CDR3 coding DNA: TGTGCCAGCAGCTTAGTCGAGGGCACAGATACGCAGTATTTT. Translated, it gives CASSLVEGTDTQYF.